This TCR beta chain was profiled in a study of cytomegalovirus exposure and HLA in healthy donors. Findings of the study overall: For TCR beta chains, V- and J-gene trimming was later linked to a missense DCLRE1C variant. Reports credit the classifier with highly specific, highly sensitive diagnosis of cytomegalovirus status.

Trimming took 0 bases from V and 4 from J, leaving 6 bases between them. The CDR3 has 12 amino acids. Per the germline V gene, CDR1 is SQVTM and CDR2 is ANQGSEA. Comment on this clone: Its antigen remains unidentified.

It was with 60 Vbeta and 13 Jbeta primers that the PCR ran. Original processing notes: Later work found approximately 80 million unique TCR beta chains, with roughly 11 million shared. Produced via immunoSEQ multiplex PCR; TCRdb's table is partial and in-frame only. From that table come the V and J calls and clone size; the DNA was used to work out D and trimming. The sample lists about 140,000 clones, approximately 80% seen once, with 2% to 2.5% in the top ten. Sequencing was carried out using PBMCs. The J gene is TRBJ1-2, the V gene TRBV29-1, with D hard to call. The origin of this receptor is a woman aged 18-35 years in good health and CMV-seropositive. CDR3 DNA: TGCAGCGTTGAAGAGGCCAGCTATGGCTACACCTTC. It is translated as CSVEEASYGYTF.